This T cell receptor (beta chain) was found in a study of regulatory T cells in long-lasting Graves disease. Time point specified: newly diagnosed GD, antithyroid drugs for less than 3 months. After RNA was extracted from PBMCs, the TCR library was made from it. As concerns this clonotype: Its matching antigen is unknown.

In building TCR beta libraries, iRepertoire HTBI primers were used together with Arm-PCR of CDR3 regions. MiXCR, applied by TCRdb to the multiplex PCR reads, yields one record per CDR3 protein. The sample lists 580,000 or so distinct CDR3 sequences, approximately 16% occurring once. Study results and caveats: The study found persistent patients shared more public clonotypes (approximately 2,700) than new patients (over 900).

The same sample was also studied in work on T cells in Graves' hyperthyroidism and ophthalmopathy.

This receptor was obtained from a man younger than 35 with Graves disease. Sequences were derived from peripheral blood mononuclear cells (PBMCs), sampled at new diagnosis, from a patient treated with antithyroid drugs.

The CDR3 DNA sequence: TGCAGTGGACGGACGGACACAGCCAAAAACATTCAGTACTTC. It yields the protein CSGRTDTAKNIQYF. The chain combines TRBV20-1 with TRBJ2-4, with D possibly TRBD1 on 5 matching bases. The CDR3 totals 14 residues. Germline CDR1 and CDR2: DFQATT and SNEGSKA (reference sequence). V lost 7 bases to trimming and J lost 0 bases, with 13 bases between them.